The rows below give T cell receptor beta chains drawn from one sample of a study of graft-versus-host responses after intestinal transplantation. Libraries were prepared by immunoSEQ multiplex PCR; TCRdb keeps only in-frame clonotypes and omits some of them. There are 96,000 or so clones in the sample; about 90% occur only once, and around 0.17% lies in the top ten. Antigens for these TCRs are unknown. Sequencing was performed on unstimulated CD4+ T cells sorted from spleen or lymph node cells, taken before intestinal transplant. These receptors were obtained from a human donor who received an intestinal transplant. The CDR3 runs from the conserved cysteine through the conserved F or W. D genes are given only for firm matches. Clone size is given for some rows only: seen once, a few or many times, or a class if the clone is expanded.

TRBV2,-,TRBJ1-2,once,TGTGCCAGCAGCACGGGGATGGATGGCTACACCTTC,CASSTGMDGYTF
TRBV4-3,TRBD1,TRBJ2-7,-,TGCGCCAGCAGCCAGGGCTCCGGGACAGTCCTTTACGAGCAGTACTTC,CASSQGSGTVLYEQYF
TRBV18,-,TRBJ2-7,-,TGTGCCAGCTCACTAAGGGAGAGCGAGCAGTACTTC,CASSLRESEQYF
TRBV5-4,-,TRBJ2-2,-,TGTGCCAGCAGCTTGGTGGCCGCCGTGAACACCGGGGAGCTGTTTTTT,CASSLVAAVNTGELFF
TRBV28,-,TRBJ1-5,-,TGTGCCAGCAGTTTGGCAGGGAGGGGGGGAAATCAGCCCCAGCATTTT,CASSLAGRGGNQPQHF
TRBV4-3,-,TRBJ1-3,-,TGCGCCAGCAGCCAAGATACGGGATTTGGAAACACCATATATTTT,CASSQDTGFGNTIYF
TRBV2,TRBD1,TRBJ2-7,-,TGTGCCAGCCGTTTAGAGGGACAGGAGTACTTC,CASRLEGQEYF
TRBV18,-,TRBJ2-1,-,TGTGCCAGCTCACCACCGGGAGTGTCCTACAATGAGCAGTTCTTC,CASSPPGVSYNEQFF
TRBV5-6,-,TRBJ2-3,-,TGTGCCAGCAGCTTGCCGCGGACAACCGCAGATACGCAGTATTTT,CASSLPRTTADTQYF
TRBV6-4,-,TRBJ2-1,-,TGTGCCAGCAGTTCTAGCCACAACTACAATGAGCAGTTCTTC,CASSSSHNYNEQFF
TRBV6-5,-,TRBJ2-7,-,TGTGCCAGCAGTTCTCCTATTCTGGAGTGGTTCCACGAGCAGTACTTC,CASSSPILEWFHEQYF
TRBV27,TRBD2,TRBJ2-1,-,TGTGCCAGCAGTCCCTGGACTAGCGGAAACAATGAGCAGTTCTTC,CASSPWTSGNNEQFF
TRBV6-1,TRBD1,TRBJ1-4,once,TGTGCCAGCGCCTGGACAGGGGGTGTCAGTGAAAAACTGTTTTTT,CASAWTGGVSEKLFF
TRBV6-1,-,TRBJ2-6,-,TGTGCCAGCAGTGGCCGCTCGACAGCCATCCTGACTTTC,CASSGRSTAILTF
TRBV2,TRBD2,TRBJ2-5,once,TGTGCCAGCAGATTACGGACTAGCGGGGGGGAGACCCAGTACTTC,CASRLRTSGGETQYF
TRBV2,TRBD2,TRBJ2-1,-,TGTGCCAGCCTTTCCGGGACTAGTTCCCATGAGCAGTTCTTC,CASLSGTSSHEQFF
TRBV7-8,-,TRBJ1-1,-,TGTGCCAGCAGCGAGAGACAGAACACTGAAGCTTTCTTT,CASSERQNTEAFF
TRBV27,TRBD1,TRBJ2-5,-,TGTGCCAGCAGTTCCCCAAGGACAGGGATCCAAGAGACCCAGTACTTC,CASSSPRTGIQETQYF
TRBV2,-,TRBJ2-7,-,TGTGCCAGCAGTGCTACAGGACGGTACGAGCAGTACTTC,CASSATGRYEQYF
TRBV18,-,TRBJ2-5,-,TGTGCCAGCTCACCCGTTGGAGCGACCCAAGAGACCCAGTACTTC,CASSPVGATQETQYF
TRBV28,TRBD2,TRBJ2-1,-,TGTGCCAGCAGTCCCCGAGCGGGAGGGTACCACAATGAGCAGTTCTTC,CASSPRAGGYHNEQFF
TRBV5-4,TRBD2,TRBJ2-7,-,TGTGCCAGCAGCTTAGCGGGAGTCCTCTACGAGCAGTACTTC,CASSLAGVLYEQYF
TRBV6-5,-,TRBJ1-5,-,TGTGCCAGCAGAGTGGACCGACTAAGCAATCAGCCCCAGCATTTT,CASRVDRLSNQPQHF
TRBV9,TRBD1,TRBJ1-6,-,TGTGCCAGCAGCCCAAGGACAGGGGGGAATTCACCCCTCCACTTT,CASSPRTGGNSPLHF
TRBV2,-,TRBJ1-2,-,TGTGCCAGCAGTGAAAGTATTAGGGGGGGTAACTATGGCTACACCTTC,CASSESIRGGNYGYTF
TRBV4-1,TRBD2,TRBJ2-1,-,TGCGCCAGCAGCCATGATGCGACTAGCGGGAGTTTGAATGAGCAGTTCTTC,CASSHDATSGSLNEQFF
TRBV7-9,-,TRBJ2-7,-,TGTGCCAGCAGCCGGGGGTACGAGCAGTACTTC,CASSRGYEQYF
TRBV5-1,TRBD2,TRBJ2-5,-,TGCGCCAGCAGCAGACTAGCGGGAGAGGAGACCCAGTACTTC,CASSRLAGEETQYF
TRBV5-1,TRBD2,TRBJ2-3,-,TGCGCCAGCAGCTTGGGGGCTAGCGGGGGATTCACAGATACGCAGTATTTT,CASSLGASGGFTDTQYF
TRBV2,-,TRBJ2-1,-,TGTGCCAGCAGTGGGCGGGGAAATGAGCAGTTCTTC,CASSGRGNEQFF
TRBV19,-,TRBJ2-2,-,TGTGCCAGTAGTTCGGCCAGGGCGGAAACCGGGGAGCTGTTTTTT,CASSSARAETGELFF
TRBV9,TRBD1,TRBJ1-2,-,TGTGCCAGCAGCAGGGGGCAGGGATCCTATGGCTACACCTTC,CASSRGQGSYGYTF
TRBV5-1,-,TRBJ2-3,-,TGCGCCAGCAGCTTGGGTGTAGCGTCTAGCACAGATACGCAGTATTTT,CASSLGVASSTDTQYF
TRBV28,TRBD2,TRBJ2-7,-,TGTGCCAGCAGTTTACTTACGGCGGGAGCGGCCTACGAGCAGTACTTC,CASSLLTAGAAYEQYF
TRBV9,TRBD2,TRBJ2-7,-,TGTGCCAGCAGCCCGACTAGCGGGAGAGGGGGCGAGCAGTACTTC,CASSPTSGRGGEQYF
TRBV30,-,TRBJ2-7,-,TGTGCCTGGAGTAGGGGCCTTGAGTACGAGCAGTACTTC,CAWSRGLEYEQYF
TRBV11-2,TRBD1,TRBJ2-7,-,TGTGCCAGCAGCCTCAGGGGGATCGAGCAGTACTTC,CASSLRGIEQYF